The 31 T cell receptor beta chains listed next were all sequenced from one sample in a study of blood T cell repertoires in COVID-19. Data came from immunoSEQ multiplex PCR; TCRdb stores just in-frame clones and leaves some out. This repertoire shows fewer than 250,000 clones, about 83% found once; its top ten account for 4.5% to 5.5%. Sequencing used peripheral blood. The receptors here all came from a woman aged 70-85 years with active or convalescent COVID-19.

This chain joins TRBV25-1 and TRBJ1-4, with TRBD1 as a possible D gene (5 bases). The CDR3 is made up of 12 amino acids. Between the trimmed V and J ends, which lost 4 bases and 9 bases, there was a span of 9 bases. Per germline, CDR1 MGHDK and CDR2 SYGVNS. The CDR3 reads CASSGDSQKLFF. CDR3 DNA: TGTGCCAGCAGTGGAGACAGTCAAAAACTGTTTTTT.

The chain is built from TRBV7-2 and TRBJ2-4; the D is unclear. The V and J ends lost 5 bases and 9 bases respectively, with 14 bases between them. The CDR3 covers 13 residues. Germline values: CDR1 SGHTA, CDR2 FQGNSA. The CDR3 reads CASSPEPRGIQYF. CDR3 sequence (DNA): TGTGCCAGCAGCCCTGAGCCCCGAGGCATTCAGTACTTC. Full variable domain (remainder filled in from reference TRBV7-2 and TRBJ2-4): GAGVSQSPSNKVTEKGKDVELRCDPISGHTALYWYRQSLGQGLEFLIYFQGNSAPDKSGLPSDRFSAERTGGSVSTLTIQRTQQEDSAVYLCASSPEPRGIQYFGAGTRLSVL.

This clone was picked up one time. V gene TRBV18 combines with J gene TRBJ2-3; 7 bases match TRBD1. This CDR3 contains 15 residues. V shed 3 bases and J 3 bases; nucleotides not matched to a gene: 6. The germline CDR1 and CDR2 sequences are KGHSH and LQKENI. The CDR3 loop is CASSPLGQSTDTQYF. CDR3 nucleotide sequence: TGTGCCAGCTCACCGTTGGGACAGTCGACAGATACGCAGTATTTT.

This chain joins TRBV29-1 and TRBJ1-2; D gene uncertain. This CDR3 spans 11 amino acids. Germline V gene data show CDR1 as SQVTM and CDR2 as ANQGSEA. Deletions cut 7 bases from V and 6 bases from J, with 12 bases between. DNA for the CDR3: TGCAGCGGCCCTTTCGGGGATGGCTACACCTTC. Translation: CSGPFGDGYTF.

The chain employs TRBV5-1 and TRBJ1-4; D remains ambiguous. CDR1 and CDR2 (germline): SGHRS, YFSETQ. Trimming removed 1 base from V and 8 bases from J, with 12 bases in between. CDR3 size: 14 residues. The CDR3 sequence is CASSLSGIEEKLFF. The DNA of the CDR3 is TGCGCCAGCAGCTTGAGCGGGATAGAGGAAAAACTGTTTTTT.

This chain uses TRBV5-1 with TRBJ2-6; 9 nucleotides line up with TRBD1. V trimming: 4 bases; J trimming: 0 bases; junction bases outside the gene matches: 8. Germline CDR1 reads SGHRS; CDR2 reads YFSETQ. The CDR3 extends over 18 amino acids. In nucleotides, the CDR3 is TGCGCCAGCAGCCCAGGACAGGGGCCAAGCTCTGGGGCCAACGTCCTGACTTTC. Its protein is CASSPGQGPSSGANVLTF. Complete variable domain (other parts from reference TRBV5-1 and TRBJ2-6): KAGVTQTPRYLIKTRGQQVTLSCSPISGHRSVSWYQQTPGQGLQFLFEYFSETQRNKGNFPGRFSGRQFSNSRSEMNVSTLELGDSALYLCASSPGQGPSSGANVLTFGAGSRLTVL.

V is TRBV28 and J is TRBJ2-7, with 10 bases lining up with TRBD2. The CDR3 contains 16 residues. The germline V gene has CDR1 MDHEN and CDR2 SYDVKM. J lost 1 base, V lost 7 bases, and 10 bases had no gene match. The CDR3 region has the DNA TGTGCCAGCACCAGGGGTAATAGCGGGAGGTCCTACGAGCAGTACTTC. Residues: CASTRGNSGRSYEQYF.

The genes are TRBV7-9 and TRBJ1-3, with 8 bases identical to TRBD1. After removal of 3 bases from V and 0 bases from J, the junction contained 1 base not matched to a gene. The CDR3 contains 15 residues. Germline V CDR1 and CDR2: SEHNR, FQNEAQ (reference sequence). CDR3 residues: CASSLTGVSGNTIYF. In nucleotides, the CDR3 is TGTGCCAGCAGCTTGACAGGGGTCTCTGGAAACACCATATATTTT.

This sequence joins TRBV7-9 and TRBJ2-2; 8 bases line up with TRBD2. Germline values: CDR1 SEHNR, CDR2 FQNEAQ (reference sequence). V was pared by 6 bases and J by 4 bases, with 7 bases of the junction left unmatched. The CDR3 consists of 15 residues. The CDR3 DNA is TGTGCCAGCAGGAGCGGGAGCGTAGGCACCGGGGAGCTGTTTTTT. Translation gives CASRSGSVGTGELFF.

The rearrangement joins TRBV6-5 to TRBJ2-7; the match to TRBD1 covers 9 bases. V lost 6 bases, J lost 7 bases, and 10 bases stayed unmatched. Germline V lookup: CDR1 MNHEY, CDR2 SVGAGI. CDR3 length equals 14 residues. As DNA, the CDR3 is TGTGCCAGCAGGGCGGACAGGGGCCTGAGGGAGCAGTACTTC. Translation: CASRADRGLREQYF.

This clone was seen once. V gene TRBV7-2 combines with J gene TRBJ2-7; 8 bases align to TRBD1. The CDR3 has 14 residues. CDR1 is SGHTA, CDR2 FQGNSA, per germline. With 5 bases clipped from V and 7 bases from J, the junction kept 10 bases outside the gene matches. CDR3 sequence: CASSPGQAREEQYF. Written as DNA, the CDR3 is TGTGCCAGCAGCCCGGGACAGGCCCGAGAGGAGCAGTACTTC.

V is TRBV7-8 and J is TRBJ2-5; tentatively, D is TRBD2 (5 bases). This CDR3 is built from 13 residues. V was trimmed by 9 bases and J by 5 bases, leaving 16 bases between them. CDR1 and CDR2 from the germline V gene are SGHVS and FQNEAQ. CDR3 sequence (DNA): TGTGCCAGTATTCGGGGAGTAGATGAGACCCAGTACTTC. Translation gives CASIRGVDETQYF.

The CDR3 DNA sequence: TGTGCCAGCAGTCGAAGCGGGACTAGCGGGAGCATACGTGAGCAGTTCTTC. It encodes CASSRSGTSGSIREQFF. The chain uses TRBV6-6 and TRBJ2-1, with 14 bases aligning to TRBD2. The V segment lost 5 bases and the J segment 9 bases; nucleotides outside the gene matches: 12. CDR1 is MNHNY, CDR2 SVGAGI, per germline (reference sequence). The CDR3 covers 17 residues.

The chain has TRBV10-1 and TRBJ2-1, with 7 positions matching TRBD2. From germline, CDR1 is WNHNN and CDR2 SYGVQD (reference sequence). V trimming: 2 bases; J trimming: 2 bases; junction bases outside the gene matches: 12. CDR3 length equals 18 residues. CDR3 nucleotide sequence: TGCGCCAGCAGTGAGGGGACGGGGGGAGAATCCCCCTACAATGAGCAGTTCTTC. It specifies CASSEGTGGESPYNEQFF.

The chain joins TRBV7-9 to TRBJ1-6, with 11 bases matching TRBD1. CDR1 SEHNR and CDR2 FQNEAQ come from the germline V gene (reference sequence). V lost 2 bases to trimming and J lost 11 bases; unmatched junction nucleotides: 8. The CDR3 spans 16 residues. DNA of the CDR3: TGTGCCAGCAGCTTAACTACCGGGACAGGGGGTGCACCCCTCCACTTT. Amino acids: CASSLTTGTGGAPLHF. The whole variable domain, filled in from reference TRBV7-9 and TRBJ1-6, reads DTGVSQNPRHKITKRGQNVTFRCDPISEHNRLYWYRQTLGQGPEFLTYFQNEAQLEKSRLLSDRFSAERPKGSFSTLEIQRTEQGDSAMYLCASSLTTGTGGAPLHFGNGTRLTVT.

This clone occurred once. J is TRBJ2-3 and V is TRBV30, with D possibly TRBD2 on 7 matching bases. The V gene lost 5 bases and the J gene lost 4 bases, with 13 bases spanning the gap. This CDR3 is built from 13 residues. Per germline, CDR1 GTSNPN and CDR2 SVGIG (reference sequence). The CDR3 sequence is CAWEGGSADTQYF. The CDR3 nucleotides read TGTGCCTGGGAGGGGGGGAGTGCAGATACGCAGTATTTT.

As DNA, the CDR3 is TGTGCCAGCAGAAGAACCGGGACAGGGGAAGAGACCCAGTACTTC. Its translation is CASRRTGTGEETQYF. The genes are TRBV6-5 and TRBJ2-5; 10 bases fit TRBD1. V was clipped by 6 bases and J by 3 bases; unmatched bases: 7. Germline CDR1 is MNHEY and CDR2 is SVGAGI. The CDR3 spans 15 residues.

The chain's CDR3 is CASSAWGAGTYNEQFF. CDR3 bases: TGTGCCAGCAGTGCTTGGGGAGCGGGAACCTACAATGAGCAGTTCTTC. This rearrangement joins TRBV28 to TRBJ2-1, with 7 bases that match TRBD2. The CDR3 consists of 16 residues. Germline lookup yields CDR1 MDHEN and CDR2 SYDVKM. Unmatched junction bases numbered 9, after V lost 5 bases and J lost 2 bases.

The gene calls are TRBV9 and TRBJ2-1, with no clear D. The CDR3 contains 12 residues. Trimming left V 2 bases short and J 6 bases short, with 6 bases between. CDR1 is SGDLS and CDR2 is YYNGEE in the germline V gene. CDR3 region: CASSVLGNEQFF. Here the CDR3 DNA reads TGTGCCAGCAGCGTTCTCGGCAATGAGCAGTTCTTC.

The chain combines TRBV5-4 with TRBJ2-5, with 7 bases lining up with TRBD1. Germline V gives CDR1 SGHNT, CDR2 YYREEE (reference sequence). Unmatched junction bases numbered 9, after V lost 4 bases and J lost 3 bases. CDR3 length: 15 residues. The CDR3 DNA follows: TGTGCCAGCAGCACCGACAGGGTTGGGGAAGAGACCCAGTACTTC. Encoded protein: CASSTDRVGEETQYF.

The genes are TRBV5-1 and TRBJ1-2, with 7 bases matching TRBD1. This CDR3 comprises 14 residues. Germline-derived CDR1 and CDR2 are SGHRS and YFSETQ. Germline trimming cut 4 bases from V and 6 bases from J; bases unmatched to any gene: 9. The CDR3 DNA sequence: TGCGCCAGCAGCCCTTCGGGGCAGGGGGATGGCTACACCTTC. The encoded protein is CASSPSGQGDGYTF.

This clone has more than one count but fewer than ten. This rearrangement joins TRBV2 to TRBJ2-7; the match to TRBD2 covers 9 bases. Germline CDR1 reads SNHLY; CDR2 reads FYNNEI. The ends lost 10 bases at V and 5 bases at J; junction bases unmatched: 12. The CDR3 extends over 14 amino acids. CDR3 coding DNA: TGTGCCACCAAACTTTCCGGGACTAGCAACGAGCAGTACTTC. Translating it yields CATKLSGTSNEQYF. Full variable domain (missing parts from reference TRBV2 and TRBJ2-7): EPEVTQTPSHQVTQMGQEVILRCVPISNHLYFYWYRQILGQKVEFLVSFYNNEISEKSEIFDDQFSVERPDGSNFTLKIRSTKLEDSAMYFCATKLSGTSNEQYFGPGTRLTVT.

As DNA, the CDR3 is TGTGCCAGCAGCTTGTTAGCGGTCTCCTACAATGAGCAGTTCTTC. This sequence encodes CASSLLAVSYNEQFF. This chain connects TRBV5-4 to TRBJ2-1; D perhaps matches TRBD2 (6 bases). V dropped 1 base and J dropped 0 bases, with 8 bases sitting between them. Germline lookup yields CDR1 SGHNT and CDR2 YYREEE (reference sequence). The CDR3 is made up of 15 amino acids.

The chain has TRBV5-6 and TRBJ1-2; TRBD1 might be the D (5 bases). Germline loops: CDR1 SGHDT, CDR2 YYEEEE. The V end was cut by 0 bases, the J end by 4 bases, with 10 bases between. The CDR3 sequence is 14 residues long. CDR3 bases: TGTGCCAGCAGCTTGGAGCAGGGCCGCTATGGCTACACCTTC. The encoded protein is CASSLEQGRYGYTF.

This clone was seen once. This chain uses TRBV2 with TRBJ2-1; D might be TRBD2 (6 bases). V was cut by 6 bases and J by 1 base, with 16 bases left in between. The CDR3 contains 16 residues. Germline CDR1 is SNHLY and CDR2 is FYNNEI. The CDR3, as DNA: TGTGCCAGCAGCCGACGGAGGGAGTTATCCTACAATGAGCAGTTCTTC. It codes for CASSRRRELSYNEQFF. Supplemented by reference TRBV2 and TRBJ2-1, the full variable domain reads EPEVTQTPSHQVTQMGQEVILRCVPISNHLYFYWYRQILGQKVEFLVSFYNNEISEKSEIFDDQFSVERPDGSNFTLKIRSTKLEDSAMYFCASSRRRELSYNEQFFGPGTRLTVL.

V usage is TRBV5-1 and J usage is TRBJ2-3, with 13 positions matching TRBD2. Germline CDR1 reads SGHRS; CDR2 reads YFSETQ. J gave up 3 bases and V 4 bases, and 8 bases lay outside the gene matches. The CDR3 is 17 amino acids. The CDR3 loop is CASSLTGLAGSTDTQYF. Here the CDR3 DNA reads TGCGCCAGCAGCCTCACGGGACTAGCGGGAAGTACAGATACGCAGTATTTT.

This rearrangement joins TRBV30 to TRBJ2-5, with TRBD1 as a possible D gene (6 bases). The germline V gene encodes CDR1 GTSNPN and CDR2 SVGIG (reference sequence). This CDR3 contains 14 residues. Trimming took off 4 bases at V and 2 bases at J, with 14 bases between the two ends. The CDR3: CAWIPLGAQETQYF. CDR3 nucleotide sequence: TGTGCCTGGATTCCGCTGGGGGCGCAAGAGACCCAGTACTTC. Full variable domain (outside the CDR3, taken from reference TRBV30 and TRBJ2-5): SQTIHQWPATLVQPVGSPLSLECTVEGTSNPNLYWYRQAAGRGLQLLFYSVGIGQISSEVPQNLSASRPQDRQFILSSKKLLLSDSGFYLCAWIPLGAQETQYFGPGTRLLVL.

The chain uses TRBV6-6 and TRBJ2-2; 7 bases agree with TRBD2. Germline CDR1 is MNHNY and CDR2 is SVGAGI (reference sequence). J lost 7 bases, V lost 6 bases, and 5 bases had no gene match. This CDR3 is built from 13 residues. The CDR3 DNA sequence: TGTGCCAGCAGCCGACGGGGGGTCGGGGAGCTGTTTTTT. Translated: CASSRRGVGELFF.

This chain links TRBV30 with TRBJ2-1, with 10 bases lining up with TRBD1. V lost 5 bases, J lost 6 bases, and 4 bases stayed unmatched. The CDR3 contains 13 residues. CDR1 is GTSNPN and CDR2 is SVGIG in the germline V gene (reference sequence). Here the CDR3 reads CAWSGTGVNEQFF. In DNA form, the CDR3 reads TGTGCCTGGTCCGGGACAGGGGTCAATGAGCAGTTCTTC. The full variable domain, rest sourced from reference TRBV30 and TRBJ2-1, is SQTIHQWPATLVQPVGSPLSLECTVEGTSNPNLYWYRQAAGRGLQLLFYSVGIGQISSEVPQNLSASRPQDRQFILSSKKLLLSDSGFYLCAWSGTGVNEQFFGPGTRLTVL.

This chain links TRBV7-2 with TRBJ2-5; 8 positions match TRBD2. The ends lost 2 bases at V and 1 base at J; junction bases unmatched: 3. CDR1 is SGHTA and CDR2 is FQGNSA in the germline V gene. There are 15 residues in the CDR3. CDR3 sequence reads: CASSLIAGIQETQYF. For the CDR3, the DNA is TGTGCCAGCAGCTTAATAGCGGGGATCCAAGAGACCCAGTACTTC.

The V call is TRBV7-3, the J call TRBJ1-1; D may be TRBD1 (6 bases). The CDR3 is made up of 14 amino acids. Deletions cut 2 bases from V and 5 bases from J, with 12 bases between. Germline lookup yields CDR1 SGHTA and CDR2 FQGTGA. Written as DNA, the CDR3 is TGTGCCAGCAGCTTAGCAGGGGCTGGGACTGAAGCTTTCTTT. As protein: CASSLAGAGTEAFF.